This T cell receptor (beta chain) was found in a study of cytomegalovirus exposure and HLA in healthy donors. The study's findings and limits: Later, TCR association rates were found to vary by HLA locus, highest for DRB1 and lowest for HLA-C. A previous analysis found most TCR beta V segments productive roughly 87% or roughly 30% of the time. It was reportedly the case that the classifier diagnosed cytomegalovirus status with high specificity and sensitivity. A later analysis linked a missense DCLRE1C variant to TCR beta V- and J-gene trimming.

With regard to this clone: As yet, its antigen is unknown.

PCR used 60 Vbeta primers and 13 Jbeta primers. Libraries were prepared by immunoSEQ multiplex PCR; TCRdb keeps only in-frame clonotypes and omits some of them. In the table there are 150,000 to 200,000 clones, approximately 82% of which are singletons. Trimming cost V 1 base and J 0 bases, with 12 bases left between them. The CDR3 has 16 residues. CDR1 and CDR2 (germline): SGHTA, FQGNSA. Sequencing was carried out using PBMCs. The clonotype comes from a woman aged 40 to 55 in good health and CMV-seropositive. The chain employs TRBV7-2 and TRBJ1-2, with TRBD1 as a possible D gene (6 bases). As DNA, the CDR3 is TGTGCCAGCAGCTTAGTGGCAGGGGCGACTAACTATGGCTACACCTTC. It encodes CASSLVAGATNYGYTF.